This is a list of T cell receptor beta chains from one sample in a study of post-analysis software for immune sequencing data. TCRdb reprocessed the PCR reads with MiXCR, giving one entry per CDR3 protein. The table lists more than 500,000 distinct CDR3 sequences, around 31% of them singletons. What was sequenced was blood. The source of these receptors is a girl aged 2-17 years with multiple sclerosis. The CDR3 runs from the conserved cysteine through the conserved F or W. The order of the fields is V gene, J gene, clone size, CDR3 protein. For some rows the clone size is stated as once, few or many, or as a class when expanded; others skip it.

>TRBV5-1|TRBJ1-6|few
CASSFTADSPLHF
>TRBV29-1|TRBJ2-5|few
CSVERAGGSWETQYF
>TRBV12-3/TRBV12-4|TRBJ2-1|.
CASSYPGTSSNEQFF
>TRBV24-1|TRBJ1-2|.
CATSDAGIYGYTF
>TRBV20-1|TRBJ2-7|many
CSALFGGGPDEQYF
>TRBV29-1|TRBJ2-5|.
CSVEGSGALRERYF
>TRBV27|TRBJ2-3|medium-sized
CASSYGAGTDTQYF
>TRBV27|.|few
CASRGASLLGETQYF
>TRBV5-1|TRBJ1-1|.
CASSSDQATEAFF
>TRBV5-1|TRBJ1-1|.
CASSLQGGGTEAFF